The 18 T cell receptor beta chains given below trace back to one sample, sequenced in a study of cytomegalovirus exposure and HLA in healthy donors. PCR used 60 Vbeta primers and 13 Jbeta primers. Only in-frame clones appear in the TCRdb table, and some are missing; sequencing was by immunoSEQ multiplex PCR. The repertoire consists of fewer than 200,000 clones, with under 75% occurring once and the leading ten covering less than 8.5%. Sequencing used PBMCs. These receptors came from a man aged 35-49 years in good health and CMV-seropositive.

The rearrangement links TRBV5-1 to TRBJ1-2; 7 bases line up with TRBD1. This CDR3 is built from 14 residues. Germline lookup yields CDR1 SGHRS and CDR2 YFSETQ. Unmatched junction bases numbered 7, after V lost 4 bases and J lost 4 bases. The CDR3 loop reads CASSGRQGPYGYTF. In DNA form, the CDR3 reads TGCGCCAGCAGCGGGCGACAGGGACCCTATGGCTACACCTTC. Using reference TRBV5-1 and TRBJ1-2 for the parts outside the CDR3, the full variable domain is KAGVTQTPRYLIKTRGQQVTLSCSPISGHRSVSWYQQTPGQGLQFLFEYFSETQRNKGNFPGRFSGRQFSNSRSEMNVSTLELGDSALYLCASSGRQGPYGYTFGSGTRLTVV.

In its sample, this clone was seen a few times. The CDR3 region is CASRGQEISYNEQFF. CDR3 sequence (DNA): TGTGCCAGTAGGGGACAGGAAATATCCTACAATGAGCAGTTCTTC. The chain uses TRBV19 and TRBJ2-1; TRBD1 agrees at 8 bases. Looked up from germline, CDR1 is LNHDA and CDR2 is SQIVND (reference sequence). CDR3 size: 15 residues. Germline trimming cut 6 bases from V and 1 base from J; bases unmatched to any gene: 5.

The chain is built from TRBV19 and TRBJ2-3; TRBD2 agrees at 8 bases. V lost 2 bases to trimming and J lost 2 bases; unmatched junction nucleotides: 18. Germline V gene lookup returns CDR1 LNHDA and CDR2 SQIVND (reference sequence). This CDR3 has 20 residues. The CDR3 DNA reads TGTGCCAGTAGTATACCCCGGACTAGCTCGATGGGGTACTTCACAGATACGCAGTATTTT. This translates into CASSIPRTSSMGYFTDTQYF. Filled out from reference TRBV19 and TRBJ2-3, the complete variable domain reads DGGITQSPKYLFRKEGQNVTLSCEQNLNHDAMYWYRQDPGQGLRLIYYSQIVNDFQKGDIAEGYSVSREKKESFPLTVTSAQKNPTAFYLCASSIPRTSSMGYFTDTQYFGPGTRLTVL.

The chain combines TRBV4-2 with TRBJ1-1; 8 nucleotides agree with TRBD1. Germline V gene lookup returns CDR1 LGHNA and CDR2 YNFKEQ. CDR3 length: 15 residues. After removal of 0 bases from V and 0 bases from J, the junction contained 0 bases not matched to a gene. CDR3: CASSQEGQVNTEAFF. In nucleotides, the CDR3 is TGTGCCAGCAGCCAAGAGGGACAGGTGAACACTGAAGCTTTCTTT.

V and J are TRBV25-1 and TRBJ2-3; 10 bases line up with TRBD1. Germline CDR1 reads MGHDK; CDR2 reads SYGVNS. CDR3 length: 16 amino acids. J was trimmed by 2 bases and V by 3 bases; bases with no gene match: 5. The DNA for the CDR3 is TGTGCCAGCAGTGAGTGGGGGACAGGGGCCACAGATACGCAGTATTTT. Residues: CASSEWGTGATDTQYF.

The table lists this clone with a few counts. The chain is built from TRBV9 and TRBJ1-4; 9 nucleotides match TRBD1. This CDR3 is 15 amino acids long. Per the germline V gene, CDR1 is SGDLS and CDR2 is YYNGEE. V trimming: 2 bases; J trimming: 8 bases; junction bases outside the gene matches: 7. CDR3 sequence: CASSVSGTGNEKLFF. In DNA, the CDR3 is TGTGCCAGCAGCGTCTCTGGGACAGGGAACGAAAAACTGTTTTTT.

V usage is TRBV2 and J usage is TRBJ2-2, with 10 bases fitting TRBD2. CDR1 SNHLY and CDR2 FYNNEI come from the germline V gene. The V segment lost 4 bases and the J segment 7 bases; nucleotides outside the gene matches: 3. This CDR3 region has 14 residues. The CDR3 sequence: CASSASGGGGELFF. The CDR3 region has the DNA TGTGCCAGCAGTGCTAGCGGGGGTGGCGGGGAGCTGTTTTTT.

The chain links TRBV7-2 to TRBJ2-1; 13 bases match TRBD2. This CDR3 is 15 amino acids long. From germline, CDR1 is SGHTA and CDR2 FQGNSA. Trimming removed 5 bases from V and 11 bases from J; junction bases left unmatched: 9. The CDR3, as DNA: TGTGCCAGCAGCCTCCGGACTAGCGGGGGAATACAGCAGTTCTTC. Protein: CASSLRTSGGIQQFF.

CDR3 protein: CAISDQGAYEQYF. In DNA, the CDR3 is TGTGCCATCAGTGATCAGGGCGCCTACGAGCAGTACTTC. This rearrangement joins TRBV10-3 to TRBJ2-5; maybe TRBD1 (5 bases). The J call may be mistaken, given a closer DNA end match to TRBJ2-7. There are 13 residues in the CDR3. Germline V gene data show CDR1 as ENHRY and CDR2 as SYGVKD.

This rearrangement joins TRBV11-2 to TRBJ1-2; tentative D call: TRBD1 (6 bases). The germline V gene encodes CDR1 SGHAT and CDR2 FQNNGV. The CDR3 runs to 15 residues. Trimming took off 2 bases at V and 2 bases at J, with 12 bases between the two ends. In DNA form, the CDR3 reads TGTGCCAGCAGCTTATCGGGGGGCAGAAACTATGGCTACACCTTC. This gives the protein CASSLSGGRNYGYTF. The whole variable domain, filled in from reference TRBV11-2 and TRBJ1-2, reads EAGVAQSPRYKIIEKRQSVAFWCNPISGHATLYWYQQILGQGPKLLIQFQNNGVVDDSQLPKDRFSAERLKGVDSTLKIQPAKLEDSAVYLCASSLSGGRNYGYTFGSGTRLTVV.

The chain employs TRBV7-8 and TRBJ2-7, with D perhaps TRBD1 (5 bases). Trimming left V 5 bases short and J 9 bases short, with 17 bases between. The CDR3 spans 13 residues. The germline V gene encodes CDR1 SGHVS and CDR2 FQNEAQ. CDR3 amino acids: CASSGAGLRGQYF. Here the CDR3 DNA reads TGTGCCAGCAGCGGAGCCGGCCTAAGGGGGCAGTACTTC.

The chain carries TRBV5-5 and TRBJ2-2, with TRBD2 matching over 12 bases. Germline CDR1 and CDR2: SGHKS and YYEKEE (reference sequence). This CDR3 has 16 residues. The J segment lost 7 bases and the V segment lost 0 bases, leaving 4 bases of the junction unmatched. CDR3 nucleotide sequence: TGTGCCAGCAGCTTGGTTACTAGCGGGGGGATCGGGGAGCTGTTTTTT. Protein product: CASSLVTSGGIGELFF.

The DNA of the CDR3 is TGTGCCAGTAGTTTCCCCGGGACAGGGGGCGTTGAGCAGTTCTTC. Its protein product is CASSFPGTGGVEQFF. The chain carries TRBV19 and TRBJ2-1, with TRBD1 matching 12 bases. This CDR3 comprises 15 residues. Germline V gives CDR1 LNHDA, CDR2 SQIVND (reference sequence). The V gene end was trimmed by 5 bases and the J gene end by 9 bases; junction bases not matched to a gene: 8.

The chain recombines TRBV7-8 with TRBJ2-7, with 8 bases identical to TRBD1. V shed 4 bases, J shed 1 base, and the junction held 9 bases outside the gene matches. This CDR3 is 16 amino acids long. The V gene's germline CDR1 is SGHVS and CDR2 FQNEAQ. The CDR3 sequence is CASSSYPGQVSYEQYF. In nucleotides, the CDR3 is TGTGCCAGCAGCTCCTACCCGGGACAGGTTTCCTACGAGCAGTACTTC.

The chain has TRBV7-2 and TRBJ2-3, with a weak D call TRBD2 (7 bases). Trimming took 0 bases from V and 4 from J, leaving 11 bases between them. Germline loops: CDR1 SGHTA, CDR2 FQGNSA. The CDR3 totals 15 residues. CDR3 bases: TGTGCCAGCAGCTTAGCGGGGGGGCCCGCAGATACGCAGTATTTT. It specifies CASSLAGGPADTQYF. The full variable domain, rest sourced from reference TRBV7-2 and TRBJ2-3, is GAGVSQSPSNKVTEKGKDVELRCDPISGHTALYWYRQSLGQGLEFLIYFQGNSAPDKSGLPSDRFSAERTGGSVSTLTIQRTQQEDSAVYLCASSLAGGPADTQYFGPGTRLTVL.

V usage is TRBV4-1 and J usage is TRBJ2-2; weak D call: TRBD1 (6 bases). The germline V gene encodes CDR1 MGHRA and CDR2 YSYEKL. Deletions cut 4 bases from V and 0 bases from J, with 12 bases between. The CDR3 is 16 amino acids. Here the CDR3 DNA reads TGCGCCAGCAGCCTTTACAGGGTATCGAACACCGGGGAGCTGTTTTTT. It yields the protein CASSLYRVSNTGELFF.

V usage is TRBV5-4 and J usage is TRBJ1-1; D is possibly TRBD1 (6 bases). The germline CDR1 and CDR2 sequences are SGHNT and YYREEE (reference sequence). V was trimmed by 4 bases and J by 2 bases, leaving 15 bases between them. The CDR3 contains 15 residues. This chain's CDR3 is CASSPPRGGNTEAFF. CDR3 in DNA: TGTGCCAGCAGCCCACCACGAGGGGGAAACACTGAAGCTTTCTTT.

This chain joins TRBV29-1 and TRBJ2-7, with D hard to call. This CDR3 is built from 14 residues. Trimming pared 4 bases from V and 0 bases from J, leaving 13 bases between. Per germline, CDR1 SQVTM and CDR2 ANQGSEA. CDR3 bases: TGCAGCGTTGTTATCTTGTCTAGCTCCTACGAGCAGTACTTC. Translated, it gives CSVVILSSSYEQYF.